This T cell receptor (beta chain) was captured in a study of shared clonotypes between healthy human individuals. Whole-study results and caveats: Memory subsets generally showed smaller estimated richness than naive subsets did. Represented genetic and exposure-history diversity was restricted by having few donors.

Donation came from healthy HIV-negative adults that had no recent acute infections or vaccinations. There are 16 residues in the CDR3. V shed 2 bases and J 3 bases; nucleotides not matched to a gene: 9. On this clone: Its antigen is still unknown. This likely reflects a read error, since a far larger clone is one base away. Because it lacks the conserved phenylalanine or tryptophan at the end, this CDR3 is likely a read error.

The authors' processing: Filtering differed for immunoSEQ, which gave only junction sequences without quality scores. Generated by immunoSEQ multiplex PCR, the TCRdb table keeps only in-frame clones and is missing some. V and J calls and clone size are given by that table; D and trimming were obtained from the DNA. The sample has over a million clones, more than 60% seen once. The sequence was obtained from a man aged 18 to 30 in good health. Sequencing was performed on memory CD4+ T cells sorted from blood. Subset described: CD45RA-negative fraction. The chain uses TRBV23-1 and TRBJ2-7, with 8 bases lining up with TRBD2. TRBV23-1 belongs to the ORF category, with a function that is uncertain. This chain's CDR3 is CASSQPRGSGVYEQYL. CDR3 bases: TGCGCCAGCAGTCAACCCCGTGGTAGCGGGGTCTACGAGCAGTACCTC.